A selection of T cell receptor beta chains follows, all from one sample in a study of cytomegalovirus exposure and HLA in healthy donors. Data came from immunoSEQ multiplex PCR; TCRdb stores just in-frame clones and leaves some out. The data hold about 150,000 clones, with more than 70% observed a single time. Sequenced: PBMCs. The receptors here all came from a male donor in good health and CMV-seronegative. CDR3s include the opening cysteine and the closing phenylalanine or tryptophan. A D gene is named only where the DNA matches it firmly. Only some rows state a clone size, as once, few, many or a class for expanded clones.

-,TRBJ1-2,-,TRBV2,CASSLRGGGYTF,TGTGCCAGCAGTCTGAGGGGAGGTGGCTACACCTTC
-,TRBJ2-2,-,TRBV28,CASSLVRDTGELFF,TGTGCCAGCAGTTTAGTGAGGGACACCGGGGAGCTGTTTTTT
-,TRBJ2-7,-,TRBV29-1,CPRGTSRPPYEQYF,TGCCCTAGAGGGACAAGCCGGCCGCCCTACGAGCAGTACTTC
-,TRBJ2-7,-,TRBV6-5,CASSYSSPPYEQYF,TGTGCCAGCAGTTACTCGTCCCCTCCCTACGAGCAGTACTTC
-,TRBJ2-7,TRBD2,TRBV5-1,CASSTGLADIEQYF,TGCGCCAGCAGCACGGGACTAGCGGACATCGAGCAGTACTTC
-,TRBJ2-7,TRBD1,TRBV18,CASSASPGTGATYEQYF,TGTGCCAGCTCCGCCTCGCCGGGGACAGGGGCCACCTACGAGCAGTACTTC
-,TRBJ2-1,TRBD2,TRBV11-2,CASSLAGGNNEQFF,TGTGCCAGCAGCTTAGCGGGGGGAAACAATGAGCAGTTCTTC
-,TRBJ2-1,TRBD2,TRBV5-6,CASSAGLAGTYNEQFF,TGTGCCAGCAGCGCGGGACTAGCGGGGACTTACAATGAGCAGTTCTTC
few,TRBJ1-2,TRBD1,TRBV19,CASTPTGGGIYGYTF,TGTGCCAGTACCCCGACAGGAGGGGGCATATATGGCTACACCTTC
-,TRBJ2-5,TRBD2,TRBV7-3,CASSLKSLLAGGRIETQYF,TGTGCCAGCAGCTTGAAATCCTTACTAGCGGGGGGGAGGATAGAGACCCAGTACTTC
-,TRBJ1-5,TRBD1,TRBV6-5,CASSPDRGNQPQHF,TGTGCCAGCAGCCCTGACAGGGGAAATCAGCCCCAGCATTTT
-,TRBJ2-7,TRBD1,TRBV7-8,CASSLGDRVLHEQYF,TGTGCCAGCAGCTTGGGGGACAGGGTCCTCCACGAGCAGTACTTC
few,TRBJ1-5,-,TRBV7-2,CASSQRHFSNQPQHF,TGTGCCAGCAGCCAAAGACACTTTAGCAATCAGCCCCAGCATTTT
few,TRBJ1-2,-,TRBV6-7,CASSYGGRSMGGDNYGYTF,TGTGCCAGCAGTTACGGGGGACGTAGTATGGGGGGAGATAACTATGGCTACACCTTC
few,TRBJ2-7,-,TRBV6-5,CASSYEAGRGYEQYF,TGTGCCAGCAGTTACGAAGCTGGCAGGGGATACGAGCAGTACTTC
-,TRBJ2-1,TRBD1,TRBV6-6,CASSRGGRDEQFF,TGTGCCAGCAGTAGAGGGGGCAGGGATGAGCAGTTCTTC
-,TRBJ1-2,TRBD1,TRBV30,CAWSVNRGQSGYTF,TGTGCCTGGAGTGTAAACAGGGGGCAAAGTGGCTACACCTTC